The 11 T cell receptor beta chains reported below all come from one sample, sequenced in a study of T cell responses to AZD1222 COVID-19 vaccine. Sequencing was performed with immunoSEQ multiplex PCR; in TCRdb, only in-frame clones are kept and a portion is missing. The data contain roughly 80,000 clones, just over 90% of them singletons. The sequencing here drew on peripheral blood, taken on day 0 of MenACWY control vaccination. The receptors were sampled from an adult in good health.

The chain's CDR3 is CATRVATEAFF. CDR3 in DNA: TGTGCCACCAGGGTCGCGACTGAAGCTTTCTTT. The V gene is TRBV6-5, the J gene TRBJ1-1; D might be TRBD1 (5 bases). In germline, CDR1 is MNHEY, CDR2 SVGAGI. This CDR3 region has 11 residues. V was cut by 10 bases and J by 5 bases, with 11 bases left in between.

The rearrangement uses TRBV7-2 and TRBJ2-2, with TRBD2 as a possible D gene (6 bases). Germline CDR1 reads SGHTA; CDR2 reads FQGNSA. The CDR3 spans 15 residues. Trimming shortened V by 2 bases and J by 8 bases, and 15 bases separated the two germline ends. The CDR3 region is CASSLLASAGGELFF. CDR3 sequence (DNA): TGTGCCAGCAGCTTACTGGCGTCGGCGGGAGGGGAGCTGTTTTTT.

The chain links TRBV7-3 to TRBJ2-1; D is possibly TRBD2 (6 bases). Trimming shortened V by 3 bases and J by 8 bases, and 14 bases separated the two germline ends. The germline gives CDR1 SGHTA, CDR2 FQGTGA. The CDR3 contains 14 residues. The CDR3 DNA reads TGTGCCAGCAGCTTGACTGGGGGGAAGCATGAGCAGTTCTTC. This translates into CASSLTGGKHEQFF.

V gene TRBV4-3 combines with J gene TRBJ2-3; D gene ambiguous. The CDR3 has 14 amino acids. CDR1 LGHNA and CDR2 YSLEER come from the germline V gene. Between the trimmed V and J ends, which lost 4 bases and 0 bases, there was a span of 8 bases. The CDR3 spells CASSLRTSTDTQYF. In DNA form, the CDR3 reads TGCGCCAGCAGCCTCAGGACGAGCACAGATACGCAGTATTTT.

CDR3 sequence (DNA): TGTGCCAGCAGTGCAGGGGTTAGACAGCCCCAGCATTTT. This translates into CASSAGVRQPQHF. The chain uses TRBV2 and TRBJ1-5; TRBD1 is a possible D gene (6 bases). V shed 4 bases and J shed 7 bases, with 11 bases lying between them. CDR3 size: 13 residues. The germline CDR1 and CDR2 sequences are SNHLY and FYNNEI. The full variable domain, completed using reference TRBV2 and TRBJ1-5, is EPEVTQTPSHQVTQMGQEVILRCVPISNHLYFYWYRQILGQKVEFLVSFYNNEISEKSEIFDDQFSVERPDGSNFTLKIRSTKLEDSAMYFCASSAGVRQPQHFGDGTRLSIL.

This rearrangement joins TRBV10-1 to TRBJ2-7; tentatively, D is TRBD1 (5 bases). This CDR3 is 16 amino acids long. Trimming pared 2 bases from V and 5 bases from J, leaving 19 bases between. Germline V gene data show CDR1 as WNHNN and CDR2 as SYGVQD (reference sequence). CDR3 protein: CASSEGLGVGDHEQYF. CDR3 bases: TGCGCCAGCAGTGAGGGGTTAGGGGTAGGGGATCACGAGCAGTACTTC.

The chain links TRBV6-5 to TRBJ1-5; D is perhaps TRBD1 (6 bases). V lost 7 bases and J lost 9, with 19 bases in between. From germline, CDR1 is MNHEY and CDR2 SVGAGI. The CDR3 runs 14 residues. The CDR3 loop reads CASTPGVKGPPQHF. The CDR3 DNA follows: TGTGCCAGCACCCCAGGGGTCAAGGGCCCGCCCCAGCATTTT.

This chain connects TRBV19 to TRBJ1-1, with a tentative D call TRBD1 (6 bases). Germline V lookup: CDR1 LNHDA, CDR2 SQIVND (reference sequence). V was clipped by 7 bases and J by 0 bases, with 9 bases between them. The CDR3 totals 13 residues. This CDR3 is CASIGGLNTEAFF. In DNA form, the CDR3 reads TGTGCCAGTATTGGGGGGCTGAACACTGAAGCTTTCTTT.

The rearrangement uses TRBV19 and TRBJ2-7; 8 bases are a match to TRBD2. Germline-derived CDR1 and CDR2 are LNHDA and SQIVND (reference sequence). The CDR3 contains 14 residues. V lost 3 bases to trimming and J lost 2 bases; unmatched junction nucleotides: 3. The CDR3 protein is CASSIYGRAYEQYF. The CDR3 coding sequence is TGTGCCAGTAGTATCTACGGGAGGGCCTACGAGCAGTACTTC.

This rearrangement joins TRBV30 to TRBJ2-1; 7 bases line up with TRBD2. This CDR3 region has 16 residues. The germline V gene encodes CDR1 GTSNPN and CDR2 SVGIG (reference sequence). V shed 0 bases and J 5 bases; nucleotides not matched to a gene: 10. CDR3 nucleotide sequence: TGTGCCTGGAGTGTAAAAACCGCGGGAGTGGACAATGAGCAGTTCTTC. Translated: CAWSVKTAGVDNEQFF.

The genes are TRBV27 and TRBJ1-5, with a possible D match to TRBD1 (6 bases). V was cut by 3 bases and J by 0 bases, with 9 bases left in between. The CDR3 runs to 15 residues. Germline CDR1 is MNHEY and CDR2 is SMNVEV (reference sequence). The CDR3 nucleotides are TGTGCCAGCAGTTTCACGACAGGTAGCAATCAGCCCCAGCATTTT. Translation: CASSFTTGSNQPQHF.